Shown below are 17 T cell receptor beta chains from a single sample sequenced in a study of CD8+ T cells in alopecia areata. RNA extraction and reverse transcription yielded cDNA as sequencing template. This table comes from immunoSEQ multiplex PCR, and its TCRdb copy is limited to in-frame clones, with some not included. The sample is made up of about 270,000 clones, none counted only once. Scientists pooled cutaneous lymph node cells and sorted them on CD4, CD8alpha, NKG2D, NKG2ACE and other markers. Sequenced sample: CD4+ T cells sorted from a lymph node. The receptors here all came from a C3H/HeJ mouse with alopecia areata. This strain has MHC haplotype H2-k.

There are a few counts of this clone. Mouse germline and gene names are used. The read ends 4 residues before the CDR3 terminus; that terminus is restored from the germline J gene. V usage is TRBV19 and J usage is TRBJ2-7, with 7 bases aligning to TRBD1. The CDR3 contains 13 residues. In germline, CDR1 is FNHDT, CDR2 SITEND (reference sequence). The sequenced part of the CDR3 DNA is TGTGCCAGCAGTATAGTGGGACAGTAT. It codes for CASSIVGQY. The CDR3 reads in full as CASSIVGQYEQYF.

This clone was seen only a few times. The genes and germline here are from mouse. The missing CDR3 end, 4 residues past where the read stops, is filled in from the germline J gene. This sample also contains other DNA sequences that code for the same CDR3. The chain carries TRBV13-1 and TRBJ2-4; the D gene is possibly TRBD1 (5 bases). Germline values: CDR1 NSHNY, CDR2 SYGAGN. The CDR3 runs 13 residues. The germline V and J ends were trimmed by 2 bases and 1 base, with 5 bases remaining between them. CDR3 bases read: TGTGCCAGCAGTGACAGGGGTCAAAAC. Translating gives CASSDRGQN. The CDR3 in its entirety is CASSDRGQNTLYF.

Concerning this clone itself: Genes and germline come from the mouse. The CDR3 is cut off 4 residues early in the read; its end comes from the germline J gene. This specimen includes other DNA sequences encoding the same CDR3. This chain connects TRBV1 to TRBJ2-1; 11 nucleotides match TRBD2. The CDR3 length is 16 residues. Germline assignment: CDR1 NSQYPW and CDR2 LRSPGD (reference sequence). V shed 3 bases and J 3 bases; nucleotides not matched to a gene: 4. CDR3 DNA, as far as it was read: TGCACCTGCAGTGCTGGACTGGGGGGCCTCTATGCT. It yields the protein CTCSAGLGGLYA. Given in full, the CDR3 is CTCSAGLGGLYAEQFF.

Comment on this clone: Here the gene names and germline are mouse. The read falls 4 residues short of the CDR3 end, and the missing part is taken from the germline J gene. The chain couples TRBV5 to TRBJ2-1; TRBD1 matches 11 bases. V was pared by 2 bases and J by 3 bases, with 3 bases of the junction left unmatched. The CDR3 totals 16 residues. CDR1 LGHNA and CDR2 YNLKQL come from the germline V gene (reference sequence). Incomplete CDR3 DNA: TGTGCCAGCAGCCAAAGGACAGGGGGCCTCTATGCT. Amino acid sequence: CASSQRTGGLYA. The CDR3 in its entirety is CASSQRTGGLYAEQFF.

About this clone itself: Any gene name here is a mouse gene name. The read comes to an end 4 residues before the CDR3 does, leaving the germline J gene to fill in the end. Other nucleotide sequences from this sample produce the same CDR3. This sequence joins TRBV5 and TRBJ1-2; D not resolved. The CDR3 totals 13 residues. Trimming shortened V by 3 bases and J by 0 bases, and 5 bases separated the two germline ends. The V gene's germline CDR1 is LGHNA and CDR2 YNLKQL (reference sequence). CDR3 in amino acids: CASSQEANSDYTF. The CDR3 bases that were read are TGTGCCAGCAGCCAGGAAGCAAACTCC.

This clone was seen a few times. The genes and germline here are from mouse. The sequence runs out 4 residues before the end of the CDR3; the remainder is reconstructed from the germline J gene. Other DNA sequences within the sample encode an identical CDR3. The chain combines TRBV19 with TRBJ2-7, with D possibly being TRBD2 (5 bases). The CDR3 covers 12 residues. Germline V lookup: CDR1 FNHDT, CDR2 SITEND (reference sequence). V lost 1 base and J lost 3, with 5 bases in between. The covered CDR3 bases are TGTGCCAGCAGTATATGGGGCTAT. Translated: CASSIWGY. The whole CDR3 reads CASSIWGYEQYF.

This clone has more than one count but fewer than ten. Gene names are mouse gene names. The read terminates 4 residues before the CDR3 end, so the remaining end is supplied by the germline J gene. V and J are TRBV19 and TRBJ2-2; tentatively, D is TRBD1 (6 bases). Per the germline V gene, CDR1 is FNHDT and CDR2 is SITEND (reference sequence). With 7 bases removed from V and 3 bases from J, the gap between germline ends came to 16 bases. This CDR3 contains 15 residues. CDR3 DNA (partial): TGTGCCAGCGGACCCCTCAGGGGTCACACCGGG. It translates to CASGPLRGHTG. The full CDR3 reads CASGPLRGHTGQLYF.

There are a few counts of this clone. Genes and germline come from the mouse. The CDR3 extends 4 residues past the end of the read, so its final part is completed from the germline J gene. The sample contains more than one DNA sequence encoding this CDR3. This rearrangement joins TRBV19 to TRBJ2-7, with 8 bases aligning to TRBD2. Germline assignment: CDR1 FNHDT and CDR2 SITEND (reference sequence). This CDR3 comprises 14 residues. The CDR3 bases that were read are TGTGCCAGCAGTATAGTTGGGGGGGGATAT. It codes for CASSIVGGGY. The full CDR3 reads CASSIVGGGYEQYF.

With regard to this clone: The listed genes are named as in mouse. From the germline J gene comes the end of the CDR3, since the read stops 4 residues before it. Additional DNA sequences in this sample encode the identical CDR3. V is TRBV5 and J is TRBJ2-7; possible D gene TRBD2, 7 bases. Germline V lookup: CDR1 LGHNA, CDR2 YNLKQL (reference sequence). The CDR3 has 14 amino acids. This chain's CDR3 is CASSQDRGGYEQYF. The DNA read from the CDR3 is TGTGCCAGCAGCCAAGATAGGGGGGGGTAT.

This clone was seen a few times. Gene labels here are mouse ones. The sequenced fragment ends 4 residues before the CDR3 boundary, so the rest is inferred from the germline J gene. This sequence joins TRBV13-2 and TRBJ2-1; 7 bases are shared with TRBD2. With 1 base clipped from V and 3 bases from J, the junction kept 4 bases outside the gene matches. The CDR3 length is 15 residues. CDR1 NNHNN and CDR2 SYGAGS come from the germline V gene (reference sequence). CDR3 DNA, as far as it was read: TGTGCCAGCGGTGATCGGGGGGGATCCTATGCT. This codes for CASGDRGGSYA. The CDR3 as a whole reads CASGDRGGSYAEQFF.

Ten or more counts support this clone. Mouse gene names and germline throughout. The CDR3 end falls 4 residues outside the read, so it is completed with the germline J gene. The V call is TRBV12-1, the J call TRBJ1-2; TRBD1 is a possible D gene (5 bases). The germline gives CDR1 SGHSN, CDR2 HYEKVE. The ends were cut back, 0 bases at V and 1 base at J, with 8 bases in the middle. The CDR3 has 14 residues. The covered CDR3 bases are TGTGCCAGCTCTCTCAAGGACATAAACTCC. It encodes CASSLKDINS. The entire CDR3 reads CASSLKDINSDYTF.

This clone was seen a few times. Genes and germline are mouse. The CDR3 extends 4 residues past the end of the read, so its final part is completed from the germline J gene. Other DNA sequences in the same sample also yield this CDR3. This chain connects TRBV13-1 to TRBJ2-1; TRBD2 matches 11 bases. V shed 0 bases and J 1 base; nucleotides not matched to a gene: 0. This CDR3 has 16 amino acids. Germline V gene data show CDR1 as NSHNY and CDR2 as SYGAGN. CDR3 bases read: TGTGCCAGCAGTGATGACTGGGGGGGCAACTATGCT. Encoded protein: CASSDDWGGNYA. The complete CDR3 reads CASSDDWGGNYAEQFF.

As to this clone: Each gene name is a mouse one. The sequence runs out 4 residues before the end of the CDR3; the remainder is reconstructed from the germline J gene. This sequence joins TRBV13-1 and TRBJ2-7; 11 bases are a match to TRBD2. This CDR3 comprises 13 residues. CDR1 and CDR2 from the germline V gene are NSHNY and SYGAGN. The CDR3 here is CASRRLGGYEQYF. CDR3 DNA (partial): TGTGCCAGCAGACGACTGGGGGGGTAT.

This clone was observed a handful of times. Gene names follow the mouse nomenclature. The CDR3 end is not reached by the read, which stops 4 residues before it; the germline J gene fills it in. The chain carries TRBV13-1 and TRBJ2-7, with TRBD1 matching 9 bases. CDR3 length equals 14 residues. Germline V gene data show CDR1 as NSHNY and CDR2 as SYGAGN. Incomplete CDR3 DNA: TGTGCCAGCAGTGATGGGACAGGGGCTTAT. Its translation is CASSDGTGAY. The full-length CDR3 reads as CASSDGTGAYEQYF.

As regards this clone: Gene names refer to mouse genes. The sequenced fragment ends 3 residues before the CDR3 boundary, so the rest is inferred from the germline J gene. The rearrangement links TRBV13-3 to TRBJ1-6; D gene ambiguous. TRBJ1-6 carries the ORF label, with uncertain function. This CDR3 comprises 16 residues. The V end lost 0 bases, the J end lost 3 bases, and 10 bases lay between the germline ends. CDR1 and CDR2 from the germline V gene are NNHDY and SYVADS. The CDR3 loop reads CASSDAEVYYNSPLYF. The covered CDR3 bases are TGTGCCAGCAGTGATGCAGAGGTCTACTATAATTCGCCC.

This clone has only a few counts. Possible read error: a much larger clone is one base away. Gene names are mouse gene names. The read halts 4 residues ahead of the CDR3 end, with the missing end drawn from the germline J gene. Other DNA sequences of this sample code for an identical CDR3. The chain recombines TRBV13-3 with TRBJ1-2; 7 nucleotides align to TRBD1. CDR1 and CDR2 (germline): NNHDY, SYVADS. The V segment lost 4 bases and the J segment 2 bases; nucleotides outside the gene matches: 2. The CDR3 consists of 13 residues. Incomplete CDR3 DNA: TGTGCCAGCAGTCCAGGGGGGAACTCC. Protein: CASSPGGNS. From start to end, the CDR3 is CASSPGGNSDYTF.

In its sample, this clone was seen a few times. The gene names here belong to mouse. The chain's CDR3 is CASQGFNQDTQYF. The CDR3 bases that were read are TGTGCTAGCCAAGGGTTTAACCAAGAC. This rearrangement joins TRBV29 to TRBJ2-5; no definite D call. Sequencing ends 4 residues short of the CDR3 end; the germline J gene provides the rest. Trimming pared 8 bases from V and 0 bases from J, leaving 9 bases between. This CDR3 is 13 amino acids long. Germline-derived CDR1 and CDR2 are MSHET and SYDVDS.